Below are 14 T cell receptor beta chains sequenced from a single sample in a study of neurological immune-mediated disorders. TCRdb reprocessed the 5' RACE reads with MiXCR, giving one entry per CDR3 protein. In the table there are about 120,000 distinct CDR3 sequences, approximately 3.2% of which are singletons. Sequencing input: PBMCs. These receptors originate from a woman in her 30s with multiple sclerosis.

This clonotype was picked up many times. The chain combines TRBV5-1 with TRBJ2-7, with TRBD2 matching 10 bases. Germline CDR1 is SGHRS and CDR2 is YFSETQ. The CDR3 spans 15 residues. V dropped 0 bases and J dropped 3; count of bases not matched to a gene: 3. The CDR3: CASSLGLAGYYEQYF. In DNA, the CDR3 is TGCGCCAGCAGCTTGGGACTAGCGGGTTACTACGAGCAGTACTTC.

This clonotype was counted many times. The CDR3 here is CASSLLQGYNEQFF. In nucleotides, the CDR3 is TGCGCCAGCAGCCTATTACAGGGCTACAATGAGCAGTTCTTC. The chain employs TRBV5-1 and TRBJ2-1; D possibly corresponds to TRBD1 (6 bases). V lost 4 bases and J 3 bases, leaving 11 bases between the germline ends. Germline assignment: CDR1 SGHRS and CDR2 YFSETQ. The CDR3 has 14 residues.

This clonotype was counted many times. This chain links TRBV5-4 with TRBJ2-7; D uncertain. The CDR3 is 14 amino acids. The V gene's germline CDR1 is SGHNT and CDR2 YYREEE (reference sequence). Trimming took 0 bases from V and 2 from J, leaving 9 bases between them. In DNA form, the CDR3 reads TGTGCCAGCAGCTTGGATGCCGGAACCTACGAGCAGTACTTC. As protein: CASSLDAGTYEQYF.

This clonotype was found many times. The V and J genes are TRBV5-1 and TRBJ2-2; D may correspond to TRBD1 or TRBD2 (5 bases each). Germline V gene data show CDR1 as SGHRS and CDR2 as YFSETQ. The CDR3 has 12 residues. The V and J ends lost 8 bases and 6 bases respectively, with 11 bases between them. CDR3 in DNA: TGCGCCAGTATGACGGGGCCCGGGGAGCTGTTTTTT. Translated: CASMTGPGELFF.

The table lists this clonotype with many counts. The CDR3 protein is CASSFPASGTDEQFF. The CDR3 coding sequence is TGTGCCAGCAGCTTCCCGGCTAGCGGGACGGATGAGCAGTTCTTC. V and J are TRBV7-9 and TRBJ2-1, with TRBD2 matching over 9 bases. Germline V gene data show CDR1 as SEHNR and CDR2 as FQNEAQ (reference sequence). V was pared by 3 bases and J by 8 bases, with 8 bases of the junction left unmatched. The CDR3 runs 15 residues.

This clonotype was observed a few times. CDR3 DNA sequence: TGTGCCAGCGCAGACACAGGGGACTACGAGCAGTACTTC. Translation gives CASADTGDYEQYF. The chain links TRBV12-3 or TRBV12-4 to TRBJ2-7, with TRBD1 matching 7 bases. The CDR3 totals 13 residues. J was trimmed by 3 bases and V by 8 bases; bases with no gene match: 7.

As regards this clonotype: One base away lies a much larger clone, so this may be a sequencing read error. The genes are TRBV5-1 and TRBJ1-1, with no clear D. Germline-derived CDR1 and CDR2 are SGHRS and YFSETQ. With 6 bases removed from V and 0 bases from J, the gap between germline ends came to 9 bases. CDR3 length: 13 residues. CDR3 in amino acids: CASIGIMNTEAFF. CDR3 sequence (DNA): TGCGCCAGCATAGGAATTATGAACACTGAAGCTTTCTTT.

CDR3 in DNA: TGCGCCAGCGGACAGGGGGAAGATACGCAGTATTTT. Protein: CASGQGEDTQYF. The J gene is TRBJ2-3, the V gene TRBV10-2, with 10 bases matching TRBD1. Germline loops: CDR1 WSHSY, CDR2 SAAADI. The CDR3 covers 12 residues. V shed 8 bases, J shed 5 bases, and the junction held 1 base outside the gene matches.

There are many counts of this clonotype. This chain connects TRBV7-2 to TRBJ1-2; D may be TRBD1 (6 bases). The germline V and J ends were trimmed by 1 base and 8 bases, with 14 bases remaining between them. The CDR3 is made up of 14 amino acids. Germline V gene sequence: CDR1 SGHTA, CDR2 FQGNSA. CDR3: CASSLGGGTRGYTF. CDR3 in DNA: TGTGCCAGCAGCTTAGGGGGGGGCACCCGGGGCTACACCTTC.

This clonotype was counted many times. This chain joins TRBV5-1 and TRBJ2-2; 9 nucleotides match TRBD1. Germline V gene data show CDR1 as SGHRS and CDR2 as YFSETQ. The J segment lost 4 bases and the V segment lost 4 bases, leaving 8 bases of the junction unmatched. The CDR3 is made up of 16 amino acids. DNA of the CDR3: TGCGCCAGCAGCAAGGGACAGGGAACGGTCACCGGGGAGCTGTTTTTT. It encodes CASSKGQGTVTGELFF.

This clonotype turned up a few times. Germline is not matched at one junction end, which may reflect a read error. The chain couples TRBV20-1 to TRBJ1-5, with 9 positions matching TRBD1. This CDR3 comprises 11 residues. Germline values: CDR1 DFQATT, CDR2 SNEGSKA (reference sequence). The CDR3 loop reads CSAPTGQGLFF. The CDR3 nucleotides read TGCAGTGCTCCGACGGGACAGGGCCTCTTTTTT.

This clonotype was seen ten or more times. The V gene is TRBV12-3 or TRBV12-4, the J gene TRBJ2-3; the D is unclear. CDR3 length: 11 residues. V was pared by 6 bases and J by 9 bases, with 10 bases between. The CDR3 here is CASSSSGTQYF. CDR3 bases: TGTGCCAGCAGCTCCAGTGGCACGCAGTATTTT.

This clonotype was detected ten times or more. The chain carries TRBV5-8 and TRBJ1-5; 11 bases are a match to TRBD1. CDR1 and CDR2 (germline): SGHTS, YDEGEE. V trimming: 0 bases; J trimming: 7 bases; junction bases outside the gene matches: 0. The CDR3 loop spans 14 amino acids. CDR3 protein: CASSLGTGGQPQHF. For the CDR3, the DNA is TGTGCCAGCAGCTTGGGGACAGGGGGCCAGCCCCAGCATTTT.

The table lists this clonotype with many counts. The chain couples TRBV13 to TRBJ1-5; 7 positions agree with TRBD1. In germline, CDR1 is PRHDT, CDR2 FYEKMQ (reference sequence). This CDR3 region has 15 residues. V shed 5 bases, J shed 7 bases, and the junction held 11 bases outside the gene matches. The CDR3 reads CASSRRDSSRQPQHF. CDR3 DNA: TGTGCCAGCAGCCGGAGGGACAGTTCCAGGCAGCCCCAGCATTTT.